This record covers a single TCR beta chain. Its recognized antigen is unknown. Base qualities are not at hand, and no much larger clone is one base apart. Participants in the prospective study were enrolled through a virtual design, were aged roughly 18 to 90 years, and lived in approximately 25 United States geographic areas. Cohort assignment in the prospective study relied on participant-reported clinical history from a screening survey and a study questionnaire. ImmuneRACE Cohort 3 recovered participants were defined by two consecutive negative NP/OP PCR tests, healthcare professional clearance, or symptom resolution. Mobile phlebotomists in the prospective study collected whole blood, serum and a nasopharyngeal or oropharyngeal swab from every participant. Participants in the prospective study had the option to provide additional blood draws and questionnaires over a roughly 2-month period. Before DNA extraction, prospective study blood samples were shipped either frozen or at room temperature.

The data are from a study of blood T cell repertoires in COVID-19 (dated by TCRdb to 2019 to 2021). At the level of the whole study: Collaborator samples came from the United States, Italy and Spain and covered acute and convalescent phases of COVID-19. The material from the prospective study consisted of cDNA or gDNA derived from T cells, B-cell-depleted T cells, or PBMCs. Deeply sampled blood TCRbeta repertoires from subjects exposed to, actively infected with, or recovered from COVID-19 were included in the dataset. The repertoires were made available in a free public database intended to serve as a resource for research on the immune response to SARS-CoV-2. The samples were drawn from two sources: the first 160 participants of the ongoing ImmuneRACE study, and fewer than 1,500 subjects contributed by 6 global collaborators. The sample metadata nearly always contained a de-identified subject ID, COVID-19 status, age in years and sex. Where available, HLA class I and class II types were taken from metadata supplied by the sample provider and were not determined by assay-based typing. General findings and caveats noted by the study authors: The amount of clinical and demographic metadata varied by source and participant and was provided uncurated.

TCRbeta CDR3 regions were amplified from genomic DNA using the immunoSEQ Assay, a bias-controlled multiplex PCR. Processing in the source paper ran as follows. Within the assay, amplification of reference gene primers was used to estimate how many nucleated cells each sample contained. Sequence reads were collapsed and filtered to measure the absolute abundance of every unique TCRbeta CDR3 rearrangement. For each sample, productive Simpson clonality was calculated by taking the square root of Simpson's diversity index across productive rearrangements. Here the immuneACCESS table is served through TCRdb, limited to in-frame sequences with V and J called. Missing clones are a known gap in these copies; in checked studies unresolved V genes cover under half, and the rest lacks a known reason. V, J and clone size derive from that table, while D and trimming were established from the DNA sequence. In this sample the table shows approximately 300,000 clones, about 85% of which occur a single time. The top ten clones comprise approximately 5.4% of the sample.

The source material was PBMCs or T cells enriched from blood (not recorded which). The clonotype comes from a young woman who had recovered from COVID-19.

The CDR3 sequence is CASSLLLGNSGNTIYF. The bases read TGTGCCAGCAGCTTGTTACTCGGGAACTCTGGAAACACCATATATTTT. Recombination joined TRBV5-6 with TRBJ1-3; confidence is insufficient to name the D gene. Between the V and J ends, shortened by 1 base and 0 bases respectively, the junction contains 11 bases. From the germline V gene, CDR1 is SGHDT and CDR2 is YYEEEE. From cysteine to phenylalanine, the CDR3 is 16 amino acids long. Only the CDR3 part of the read is kept: 48 bases, read in frame from the first base.